Sequencing of this T cell receptor beta chain was carried out in a study of T cell responses to AZD1222 COVID-19 vaccine. Turning to this clone: Its matching antigen is unknown.

Study-wide points: Scientists sampled the repertoires only once the peak T cell response had passed. With two AZD1222 doses given, Spike-specific TCR breadth and depth both rose. Nearly half of spike-specific TCRs reportedly target unmutated variant regions. In a largely white British group with more females than males, clonal diversity was possibly underestimated.

The CDR3 is 13 residues long. Trimming shortened V by 4 bases and J by 3 bases, and 13 bases separated the two germline ends. The V gene's germline CDR1 is SQVTM and CDR2 ANQGSEA. Generated by immunoSEQ multiplex PCR, the TCRdb table keeps only in-frame clones and is missing some. The sample records more than 150,000 clones, 80% to 95% being singletons. The clonotype comes from an adult who received the AZD1222 COVID-19 vaccine. The rearrangement uses TRBV29-1 and TRBJ2-7; D is perhaps TRBD2 (5 bases). The input for sequencing was peripheral blood, taken 28 days after the second AZD1222 dose. The CDR3 DNA reads TGCAGCGTTGCGCGGGCCCACCTCTACGAGCAGTACTTC. Protein sequence: CSVARAHLYEQYF.